Following are 29 T cell receptor beta chains from one sample sequenced in a study of STAT5B mutations in CD4+ large granular lymphocyte leukemia. The table came from immunoSEQ multiplex PCR; TCRdb's copy has only in-frame clones and leaves some out. Of just over 40,000 clones listed, around 84% are singletons. Sequencing was performed on CD4+ T cells from blood buffy coats. These receptors originate from a human donor in good health.

This sequence joins TRBV28 and TRBJ1-2; weak D call: TRBD1 (6 bases). The CDR3 is 14 residues long. V shed 7 bases and J shed 1 base, with 13 bases lying between them. CDR1 and CDR2 (germline): MDHEN, SYDVKM. The CDR3 loop reads CASTKDRFNYGYTF. The DNA of the CDR3 is TGTGCCAGCACTAAGGACAGATTTAACTATGGCTACACCTTC.

The genes are TRBV7-2 and TRBJ1-5, with D perhaps TRBD1 (5 bases). The CDR3 is made up of 15 amino acids. V lost 1 base to trimming and J lost 8 bases, with 15 bases between them. Germline CDR1 reads SGHTA; CDR2 reads FQGNSA. In nucleotides, the CDR3 is TGTGCCAGCAGCTTAGTATTGGGACGGGGTAAGCCCCAGCATTTT. Protein: CASSLVLGRGKPQHF.

This clone has just a few counts. This chain uses TRBV6-5 with TRBJ1-1; D remains unclear. Trimming took off 2 bases at V and 0 bases at J, with 10 bases between the two ends. The CDR3 extends over 15 amino acids. Per the germline V gene, CDR1 is MNHEY and CDR2 is SVGAGI. The CDR3 nucleotides are TGTGCCAGCAGTTACACAGCGGGGATGAACACTGAAGCTTTCTTT. Its protein is CASSYTAGMNTEAFF.

This rearrangement joins TRBV4-2 to TRBJ2-5, with D perhaps TRBD2 (6 bases). Per germline, CDR1 LGHNA and CDR2 YNFKEQ. This CDR3 has 14 residues. With 4 bases removed from V and 2 bases from J, the gap between germline ends came to 11 bases. CDR3 region: CASSRTGTQETQYF. In DNA form, the CDR3 reads TGTGCCAGCAGCCGAACCGGGACTCAAGAGACCCAGTACTTC.

This chain links TRBV29-1 with TRBJ2-3; 9 bases match TRBD1. After removal of 7 bases from V and 4 bases from J, the junction contained 9 bases not matched to a gene. Germline lookup yields CDR1 SQVTM and CDR2 ANQGSEA. The CDR3 spans 14 residues. The CDR3 region is CSGTGRTGADTQYF. The CDR3 bases are TGCAGCGGTACCGGCCGGACAGGGGCAGATACGCAGTATTTT.

The genes are TRBV5-4 and TRBJ1-1; D may be TRBD1 (5 bases). The CDR3 spans 17 residues. CDR1 and CDR2 (germline): SGHNT, YYREEE (reference sequence). V lost 1 base to trimming and J lost 0 bases, with 16 bases between them. DNA for the CDR3: TGTGCCAGCAGCTTGTTGCCAGGGCGCCTCATGAACACTGAAGCTTTCTTT. Amino acid sequence: CASSLLPGRLMNTEAFF.

The V gene is TRBV5-4, the J gene TRBJ2-5, with D perhaps being TRBD1 or TRBD2 (5 bases each). TRBJ2-7 matches the DNA end more closely, so the J call is doubtful. CDR1 is SGHNT and CDR2 is YYREEE in the germline V gene (reference sequence). The CDR3 contains 14 residues. In DNA form, the CDR3 reads TGTGCCAGCAGCTCCCGGGACGGAAGGTACGAGCAGTACTTC. Protein sequence: CASSSRDGRYEQYF.

This rearrangement joins TRBV28 to TRBJ1-5; TRBD1 is a possible D gene (6 bases). Trimming stripped 4 bases from V and 2 bases from J, with 15 bases between. The CDR3 spans 16 residues. CDR1 is MDHEN and CDR2 is SYDVKM in the germline V gene. The CDR3 sequence is CASSSYGGGGNQPQHF. In DNA form, the CDR3 reads TGTGCCAGCAGTTCCTATGGGGGGGGCGGCAATCAGCCCCAGCATTTT.

J is TRBJ2-2 and V is TRBV10-3; 8 positions match TRBD2. Germline CDR1 is ENHRY and CDR2 is SYGVKD. The CDR3 has 17 amino acids. Trimming removed 2 bases from V and 0 bases from J; junction bases left unmatched: 5. CDR3 in amino acids: CAISEPTSGANTGELFF. CDR3 coding DNA: TGTGCCATCAGTGAGCCTACTAGCGGAGCGAACACCGGGGAGCTGTTTTTT.

The V gene is TRBV5-1, the J gene TRBJ2-1; D possibly matches TRBD1 or TRBD2 (6 bases each). CDR1 SGHRS and CDR2 YFSETQ come from the germline V gene. The CDR3 sequence is 13 residues long. V gave up 0 bases and J gave up 10 bases, with 11 bases separating them. Here the CDR3 reads CASSLDGGLEQFF. CDR3 in DNA: TGCGCCAGCAGCTTGGATGGGGGGCTCGAGCAGTTCTTC.

This chain uses TRBV29-1 with TRBJ2-4, with TRBD2 identical over 8 bases. Germline V lookup: CDR1 SQVTM, CDR2 ANQGSEA. V shed 4 bases and J 0 bases; nucleotides not matched to a gene: 8. CDR3 size: 16 residues. CDR3 protein: CSVGARGVLAKNIQYF. CDR3 nucleotide sequence: TGCAGCGTTGGGGCGCGGGGGGTCTTAGCCAAAAACATTCAGTACTTC.

This clone was seen a handful of times. The V gene is TRBV7-9, the J gene TRBJ1-5; no clear D gene. The V end lost 3 bases, the J end lost 7 bases, and 10 bases lay between the germline ends. Germline V gives CDR1 SEHNR, CDR2 FQNEAQ (reference sequence). The CDR3 consists of 13 residues. The CDR3 DNA reads TGTGCCAGCAGCTTCGCGGCCGAACAGCCCCAGCATTTT. It codes for CASSFAAEQPQHF.

This clone was recorded only once. This rearrangement joins TRBV5-1 to TRBJ1-1; TRBD1 might be the D (5 bases). V lost 7 bases to trimming and J lost 0 bases, with 10 bases between them. Germline V CDR1 and CDR2: SGHRS, YFSETQ. The CDR3 loop spans 13 amino acids. Here the CDR3 DNA reads TGCGCCAGCCGACAGAACCTGAACACTGAAGCTTTCTTT. Translation: CASRQNLNTEAFF. Combining the CDR3 with reference TRBV5-1 and TRBJ1-1 gives the whole variable domain KAGVTQTPRYLIKTRGQQVTLSCSPISGHRSVSWYQQTPGQGLQFLFEYFSETQRNKGNFPGRFSGRQFSNSRSEMNVSTLELGDSALYLCASRQNLNTEAFFGQGTRLTVV.

V gene TRBV10-1 combines with J gene TRBJ2-1; possible D gene TRBD2, 6 bases. Germline V gives CDR1 WNHNN, CDR2 SYGVQD (reference sequence). The CDR3 is 14 residues long. Trimming removed 0 bases from V and 9 bases from J, with 12 bases in between. DNA of the CDR3: TGCGCCAGCAGTGAGTCGTACCTAGCGACTGAGCAGTTCTTC. It is translated as CASSESYLATEQFF.

This clone has a single count. The chain has TRBV6-5 and TRBJ2-7; 10 bases align to TRBD2. Germline loops: CDR1 MNHEY, CDR2 SVGAGI. The CDR3 has 16 amino acids. J was trimmed by 6 bases and V by 0 bases; bases with no gene match: 8. The CDR3 DNA is TGTGCCAGCAGTTACTCGATAGTACTAGCGGGATCCGAGCAGTACTTC. Translation gives CASSYSIVLAGSEQYF.

The chain employs TRBV7-8 and TRBJ1-5, with D unresolved. Trimming shortened V by 5 bases and J by 9 bases, and 20 bases separated the two germline ends. The CDR3 extends over 15 amino acids. Per germline, CDR1 SGHVS and CDR2 FQNEAQ. The CDR3: CASSPLRAGLLPQHF. CDR3 bases: TGTGCCAGCAGCCCCCTTAGGGCAGGATTATTGCCCCAGCATTTT.

This chain joins TRBV11-2 and TRBJ1-6; D unclear. Trimming stripped 4 bases from V and 6 bases from J, with 1 base between. CDR1 and CDR2 (germline): SGHAT, FQNNGV. The CDR3 is 11 residues long. The CDR3 DNA follows: TGTGCCAGCAGCTCTAATTCACCCCTCCACTTT. Translation gives CASSSNSPLHF.

This chain connects TRBV4-2 to TRBJ2-6, with 12 bases fitting TRBD2. Germline V lookup: CDR1 LGHNA, CDR2 YNFKEQ. CDR3 length: 23 amino acids. The V gene end was trimmed by 4 bases and the J gene end by 0 bases; junction bases not matched to a gene: 19. In DNA, the CDR3 is TGTGCCAGCAGCCTCAGGACTGTTAGAGGACTAGCGGGAAACAGCTCTGGGGCCAACGTCCTGACTTTC. Translated, it gives CASSLRTVRGLAGNSSGANVLTF.

The V gene is TRBV2, the J gene TRBJ2-3, with D unresolved. Trimming stripped 5 bases from V and 0 bases from J, with 0 bases between. Germline V lookup: CDR1 SNHLY, CDR2 FYNNEI. The CDR3 length is 11 residues. In DNA form, the CDR3 reads TGTGCCAGCAGTAGCACAGATACGCAGTATTTT. Translated: CASSSTDTQYF.

This clone came up a few times. The chain joins TRBV27 to TRBJ1-1; a possible D gene is TRBD1 (5 bases). Trimming took off 2 bases at V and 0 bases at J, with 7 bases between the two ends. CDR1 is MNHEY, CDR2 SMNVEV, per germline (reference sequence). CDR3 size: 14 residues. CDR3 sequence: CASSLRGLNTEAFF. The CDR3 nucleotides are TGTGCCAGCAGTTTAAGGGGTCTGAACACTGAAGCTTTCTTT.

The rearrangement links TRBV6-5 to TRBJ2-7, with D unclear. The V and J ends lost 8 bases and 3 bases respectively, with 11 bases between them. The CDR3 has 12 amino acids. Germline V gene lookup returns CDR1 MNHEY and CDR2 SVGAGI. The CDR3: CASYDTFYEQYF. Written as DNA, the CDR3 is TGTGCCAGCTATGACACGTTCTACGAGCAGTACTTC.

The chain links TRBV28 to TRBJ2-7; D ambiguous. This CDR3 is built from 14 residues. Trimming removed 1 base from V and 7 bases from J, with 14 bases in between. The germline CDR1 and CDR2 sequences are MDHEN and SYDVKM. The CDR3 region has the DNA TGTGCCAGCAGTTTATCCAGGACCCTCGGAGAGCAGTACTTC. This gives the protein CASSLSRTLGEQYF.

J is TRBJ2-3 and V is TRBV10-3; 12 nucleotides match TRBD2. The CDR3 spans 14 residues. Germline lookup yields CDR1 ENHRY and CDR2 SYGVKD. The trim removed 11 bases at V and 4 bases at J, leaving 7 bases unmatched. In DNA, the CDR3 is TGTGCCTCGTCTAGCGGGAGGGCCTCAGATACGCAGTATTTT. Protein sequence: CASSSGRASDTQYF.

This chain uses TRBV7-9 with TRBJ2-5, with D perhaps assigned TRBD1 or TRBD2 (6 bases each). The J call is in doubt because the DNA end fits TRBJ2-7 better. Germline V gives CDR1 SEHNR, CDR2 FQNEAQ (reference sequence). The CDR3 length is 14 residues. The CDR3, as DNA: TGTGCCAGCAGCCCCCGGGGGCAACCCTACGAGCAGTACTTC. It translates to CASSPRGQPYEQYF.

This chain links TRBV5-1 with TRBJ2-5; 11 bases map to TRBD2. Germline CDR1 is SGHRS and CDR2 is YFSETQ. The CDR3 is 16 amino acids. V shed 2 bases, J shed 4 bases, and the junction held 7 bases outside the gene matches. The CDR3 region is CASSLASGGLGETQYF. The CDR3 DNA is TGCGCCAGCAGCTTAGCTAGCGGGGGGCTCGGAGAGACCCAGTACTTC.

This clone was counted between two and nine times. V and J are TRBV30 and TRBJ2-7; the D call may be TRBD1 or TRBD2 (5 bases each). Looked up from germline, CDR1 is GTSNPN and CDR2 is SVGIG (reference sequence). This CDR3 is built from 12 residues. Trimming stripped 5 bases from V and 3 bases from J, with 11 bases between. The CDR3 is CAWRDGNYEQYF. DNA of the CDR3: TGTGCCTGGCGGGACGGAAACTACGAGCAGTACTTC.

The genes are TRBV7-2 and TRBJ2-1, with 11 bases lining up with TRBD2. Germline-derived CDR1 and CDR2 are SGHTA and FQGNSA. Germline trimming cut 3 bases from V and 10 bases from J; bases unmatched to any gene: 11. The CDR3 covers 16 residues. The CDR3 DNA follows: TGTGCCAGCAGCTTGTTTGAAGGTCTAGCGGGGGGCGAGCAGTTCTTC. It codes for CASSLFEGLAGGEQFF. Complete variable domain (other parts from reference TRBV7-2 and TRBJ2-1): GAGVSQSPSNKVTEKGKDVELRCDPISGHTALYWYRQSLGQGLEFLIYFQGNSAPDKSGLPSDRFSAERTGGSVSTLTIQRTQQEDSAVYLCASSLFEGLAGGEQFFGPGTRLTVL.

The J gene is TRBJ2-1, the V gene TRBV2; no definite D call. This CDR3 is 14 amino acids long. Germline loops: CDR1 SNHLY, CDR2 FYNNEI. V lost 6 bases and J 0 bases, leaving 9 bases between the germline ends. Here the CDR3 DNA reads TGTGCCAGCAGAATGGTTGACTCCTACAATGAGCAGTTCTTC. Amino acid sequence: CASRMVDSYNEQFF.

This rearrangement joins TRBV7-3 to TRBJ2-2; 10 nucleotides agree with TRBD2. The V gene's germline CDR1 is SGHTA and CDR2 FQGTGA. Trimming removed 2 bases from V and 3 bases from J; junction bases left unmatched: 6. This CDR3 contains 17 residues. CDR3 in DNA: TGTGCCAGCAGCTTACGAGCGGGGGGGCGGGACACCGGGGAGCTGTTTTTT. Amino acids: CASSLRAGGRDTGELFF.